This T cell receptor beta chain was documented in a study of patients and donors after allogeneic stem cell transplantation. Germline V gene data show CDR1 as SEHNR and CDR2 as FQNEAQ (reference sequence). This CDR3 comprises 16 residues. V trimming: 5 bases; J trimming: 4 bases; junction bases outside the gene matches: 11. This clonotype counts as medium-sized. TCRdb reprocessed the RT-PCR reads via MiXCR and lists one record per CDR3 protein. Of about 1,900 distinct CDR3 sequences listed, about 4.7% are singletons. Source material: blood, either unsorted or a sorted T cell fraction (not recorded which). The chain uses TRBV7-9 and TRBJ2-3; 8 nucleotides match TRBD2. The receptor's source is a human donor who was either an allogeneic HSCT recipient or a stem cell or donor lymphocyte infusion donor (not recorded which). It is not recorded whose cells these are; they may come from a transplant donor. The CDR3 loop reads CASSGDAGGSADTQYF. The CDR3 DNA reads TGTGCCAGCAGCGGAGATGCGGGGGGCTCCGCAGATACGCAGTATTTT.